This T cell receptor beta chain was profiled in a study of beta chain features in type 1 diabetes. Whole-study findings and limits: Shorter TCRB CDR3s, moderately but significantly so, marked every one of the four CD4+ subsets in Type 1 diabetes patients.

As regards this clone: The antigen remains undetermined.

The whole isolated RNA underwent reverse transcription, so sequencing captured expressed TCRB transcripts. Generated by immunoSEQ multiplex PCR, the TCRdb table keeps only in-frame clones and is missing some. The table lists approximately 160,000 clones, about a tenth of them singletons. Trimming cost V 5 bases and J 1 base, with 5 bases left between them. CDR3 length equals 12 residues. Germline V gene data show CDR1 as SNHLY and CDR2 as FYNNEI. This sequence joins TRBV2 and TRBJ1-1; D remains unclear. This receptor was identified in a young man with type 1 diabetes. Specimen: central memory CD4+ T cells from blood. CDR3 nucleotide sequence: TGTGCCAGCAGTCCACAGAACACTGAAGCTTTCTTT. Translating it yields CASSPQNTEAFF.